Shown below are 17 T cell receptor beta chains from a single sample sequenced in a study of spatial heterogeneity in lung cancer. Time point specified: sample taken at primary tumor resection. Whole RNA, isolated from tumor, nontumor lung or frozen PBMC, was sequenced without prior sorting. TCRdb processed the 5' RACE reads anew with MiXCR; each CDR3 protein has one entry. The repertoire holds under 11,000 distinct CDR3 sequences, with roughly 4% as singletons. This material consisted of normal lung tissue next to the tumor, taken at surgery. The receptors derive from a male donor with early-stage non-small cell lung cancer.

This clonotype was counted between two and nine times. Because this beta chain is a stray read in a library intended to capture alpha chains, its abundance should not be given much weight. V is TRBV20-1 and J is TRBJ2-3, with 11 nucleotides matching TRBD2. The germline CDR1 and CDR2 sequences are DFQATT and SNEGSKA (reference sequence). V lost 0 bases to trimming and J lost 9 bases; unmatched junction nucleotides: 5. CDR3 length equals 14 residues. CDR3 residues: CSAREGLAGGTQYF. CDR3 coding DNA: TGCAGTGCTAGAGAGGGGCTAGCGGGAGGCACGCAGTATTTT.

This clonotype appeared a few times. This beta chain came through as a stray read in a library set up for alpha chains, and its size says little. The genes are TRBV29-1 and TRBJ2-6; 10 positions match TRBD1. CDR1 and CDR2 (germline): SQVTM, ANQGSEA. J lost 2 bases, V lost 5 bases, and 12 bases had no gene match. The CDR3 totals 18 residues. Here the CDR3 DNA reads TGCAGCGTTTTGACAGGGGGCCTACAAATCACTGGGGCCAACGTCCTGACTTTC. Amino acid sequence: CSVLTGGLQITGANVLTF.

Many counts were recorded for this clonotype. The library was built for alpha chains, so this beta chain is an off-target read and its size means little. The rearrangement links TRBV9 to TRBJ2-3; D is undetermined. This CDR3 is built from 15 residues. Trimming removed 3 bases from V and 1 base from J, with 12 bases in between. Germline values: CDR1 SGDLS, CDR2 YYNGEE. The DNA of the CDR3 is TGTGCCAGCAGCGCCTGGACGGACCGCACAGATACGCAGTATTTT. This sequence encodes CASSAWTDRTDTQYF.

This clonotype ranks as medium-sized. This beta chain slipped into a library made for alpha chains as a stray read, so its size is not meaningful. The J gene is TRBJ2-1, the V gene TRBV7-3; TRBD1 matches 10 bases. The V gene end was trimmed by 2 bases and the J gene end by 4 bases; junction bases not matched to a gene: 2. CDR1 SGHTA and CDR2 FQGTGA come from the germline V gene. This CDR3 comprises 15 residues. Here the CDR3 DNA reads TGTGCCAGCAGCTTATCGGGACAGGGGTACAATGAGCAGTTCTTC. Translation: CASSLSGQGYNEQFF.

This clonotype was observed a few times. This beta chain is a stray read from a library made for alpha chains; its abundance is not meaningful. This chain uses TRBV6-6 with TRBJ1-4; no reliable D call. Trimming cost V 6 bases and J 3 bases, with 17 bases left between them. CDR1 and CDR2 (germline): MNHNY, SVGAGI (reference sequence). This CDR3 contains 16 residues. The DNA of the CDR3 is TGTGCCAGCAGGGACTCCCGGTTGGGCGCTAATGAAAAACTGTTTTTT. Protein: CASRDSRLGANEKLFF.

This clonotype was recorded at least ten times. This beta chain appears as a stray read in a library generated for alpha chains; its size is not informative. This chain links TRBV29-1 with TRBJ1-1; D is unclear. The length of the CDR3 is 14 residues. The V and J ends lost 4 bases and 0 bases respectively, with 12 bases between them. Germline CDR1 SQVTM, CDR2 ANQGSEA. The CDR3 region has the DNA TGCAGCGTTGCCGACGGACGGATGAACACTGAAGCTTTCTTT. It yields the protein CSVADGRMNTEAFF.

This clonotype was found many times. The library was prepared for alpha chains; this beta chain is a stray read, so its frequency means little. This chain joins TRBV15 and TRBJ2-3, with 8 positions matching TRBD2. Germline CDR1 LNHNV, CDR2 YYDKDF (reference sequence). V dropped 0 bases and J dropped 7; count of bases not matched to a gene: 6. The CDR3 covers 15 residues. The CDR3 is CATSRDRTSLYTQYF. The CDR3 DNA reads as TGTGCCACCAGCAGAGATCGGACTAGCCTGTATACGCAGTATTTT.

This clonotype occurred a few times. The library was designed around alpha chains, so this beta chain is a stray read whose abundance carries little weight. This chain uses TRBV15 with TRBJ2-3, with D uncertain. Trimming pared 0 bases from V and 1 base from J, leaving 11 bases between. This CDR3 is built from 16 residues. CDR1 and CDR2 from the germline V gene are LNHNV and YYDKDF (reference sequence). The CDR3 DNA reads TGTGCCACCAGCAGAGATCTCGACTCGCGCACAGATACGCAGTATTTT. This codes for CATSRDLDSRTDTQYF.

This clonotype was seen ten or more times. A library prepared for alpha chains yielded this beta chain as an off-target read; its size is of little meaning. The rearrangement joins TRBV2 to TRBJ2-1, with D perhaps TRBD2 (6 bases). This CDR3 has 13 amino acids. Per germline, CDR1 SNHLY and CDR2 FYNNEI. The V gene lost 6 bases and the J gene lost 4 bases, with 10 bases spanning the gap. CDR3 sequence (DNA): TGTGCCAGCAGCGGGACTCTATACAATGAGCAGTTCTTC. As protein: CASSGTLYNEQFF.

This clonotype is labeled medium-sized. This beta chain is a stray read from a library made for alpha chains; its abundance is not meaningful. The chain carries TRBV20-1 and TRBJ1-4; perhaps TRBD1 as D (6 bases). V dropped 4 bases and J dropped 0 bases, with 18 bases sitting between them. Germline CDR1 is DFQATT and CDR2 is SNEGSKA (reference sequence). This CDR3 contains 17 residues. The chain's CDR3 is CSATDSLPLTTNEKLFF. The CDR3 nucleotides are TGCAGTGCTACGGACAGCCTACCGCTGACAACTAATGAAAAACTGTTTTTT.

A few counts support this clonotype. This beta chain is a stray sequence in a library constructed for alpha chains; its clone size is not meaningful. The V gene is TRBV12-3 or TRBV12-4, the J gene TRBJ2-7; TRBD2 matches at 12 bases. The CDR3 length is 15 residues. The V gene end was trimmed by 5 bases and the J gene end by 6 bases; junction bases not matched to a gene: 8. The CDR3 DNA is TGTGCCAGCAGTCCCCTAGCGGGAGGGCCCGGCGAGCAGTACTTC. Residues: CASSPLAGGPGEQYF.

This clonotype was seen at least ten times. Found in a library prepared for alpha chains, this beta chain is an off-target read, and its abundance has little meaning. V gene TRBV4-3 combines with J gene TRBJ1-2, with a weak D call TRBD1 (6 bases). There are 16 residues in the CDR3. Germline V lookup: CDR1 LGHNA, CDR2 YSLEER. The V gene lost 0 bases and the J gene lost 6 bases, with 17 bases spanning the gap. CDR3: CASSQDRGGAFDGYTF. CDR3 coding DNA: TGCGCCAGCAGCCAAGATAGGGGGGGCGCATTCGATGGCTACACCTTC.

This clonotype was seen many times. Because this beta chain is a stray read in a library intended to capture alpha chains, its abundance should not be given much weight. This chain links TRBV29-1 with TRBJ1-2; tentative D call: TRBD1 (5 bases). CDR3 length equals 14 residues. The V and J ends lost 0 bases and 6 bases respectively, with 14 bases between them. CDR1 SQVTM and CDR2 ANQGSEA come from the germline V gene. The CDR3 reads CSVEDHRKRDGYTF. The CDR3 DNA is TGCAGCGTTGAAGATCACAGGAAGAGGGATGGCTACACCTTC.

A note on this clonotype: This beta chain came through as a stray read in a library set up for alpha chains, and its size says little. CDR3 region: CASKRGLAGAAGELFF. In DNA form, the CDR3 reads TGTGCCAGCAAGAGGGGGCTAGCGGGAGCCGCCGGGGAGCTGTTTTTT. This chain links TRBV6-2 or TRBV6-3 with TRBJ2-2; 10 bases fit TRBD2. V shed 7 bases, J shed 6 bases, and the junction held 11 bases outside the gene matches. The CDR3 runs to 16 residues. CDR1 and CDR2 from the germline V gene are MNHEY and SVGEGT.

This clonotype ranks as medium-sized. Little can be read into the size of this beta chain, an off-target read in a library designed for alpha chains. The rearrangement joins TRBV27 to TRBJ1-6; TRBD1 matches at 7 bases. Germline CDR1 reads MNHEY; CDR2 reads SMNVEV (reference sequence). CDR3 length equals 14 residues. Trimming took 4 bases from V and 7 from J; bases not matched to a gene: 4. The CDR3 sequence is CASSSGGSNSPLHF. DNA of the CDR3: TGTGCCAGCAGTTCAGGGGGATCCAATTCACCCCTCCACTTT.

The sample holds a few counts of this clonotype. Being off target in a library aimed at alpha chains, this beta chain has a size of little meaning. V is TRBV6-6 and J is TRBJ2-2; D remains ambiguous. The V end was cut by 2 bases, the J end by 1 base, with 17 bases between. The germline V gene has CDR1 MNHNY and CDR2 SVGAGI (reference sequence). The CDR3 totals 18 residues. Here the CDR3 DNA reads TGTGCCAGCAGTTACCCCACCGCCCTTGAGGTGAACACCGGGGAGCTGTTTTTT. Translated, it gives CASSYPTALEVNTGELFF.

This clonotype was seen at least ten times. The size of this beta chain means little, since it is a stray read in a library made for alpha chains. The chain uses TRBV20-1 and TRBJ1-2; 9 bases match TRBD1. The CDR3 runs 15 residues. The trim removed 4 bases at V and 4 bases at J, leaving 10 bases unmatched. Germline lookup yields CDR1 DFQATT and CDR2 SNEGSKA (reference sequence). DNA for the CDR3: TGCAGTGCTAACCCTCGACAGGGGGTAAGCTATGGCTACACCTTC. Its translation: CSANPRQGVSYGYTF.